The T cell receptor beta chain under discussion was sequenced for a study of neurological immune-mediated disorders. The making of cDNA relied on 5'RACE with 10-nucleotide random UMIs. TCRdb passed the 5' RACE reads through MiXCR, listing each CDR3 protein once. The sample has approximately 30,000 distinct CDR3 sequences, approximately 4.1% seen once. V shed 2 bases and J 3 bases; nucleotides not matched to a gene: 3. In germline, CDR1 is ENHRY, CDR2 SYGVKD. The CDR3 loop spans 15 amino acids. The sorted libraries started from about a million CD4+ or CD8+ T cells. The receptor was derived from a woman in her forties in good health. The chain recombines TRBV10-3 with TRBJ2-7, with 11 nucleotides matching TRBD2. Sequencing used CD4+ T cells from blood. CDR3 sequence: CAISEVLAGGYEQYF. The CDR3 DNA sequence: TGTGCCATCAGTGAGGTTCTAGCGGGGGGCTACGAGCAGTACTTC.